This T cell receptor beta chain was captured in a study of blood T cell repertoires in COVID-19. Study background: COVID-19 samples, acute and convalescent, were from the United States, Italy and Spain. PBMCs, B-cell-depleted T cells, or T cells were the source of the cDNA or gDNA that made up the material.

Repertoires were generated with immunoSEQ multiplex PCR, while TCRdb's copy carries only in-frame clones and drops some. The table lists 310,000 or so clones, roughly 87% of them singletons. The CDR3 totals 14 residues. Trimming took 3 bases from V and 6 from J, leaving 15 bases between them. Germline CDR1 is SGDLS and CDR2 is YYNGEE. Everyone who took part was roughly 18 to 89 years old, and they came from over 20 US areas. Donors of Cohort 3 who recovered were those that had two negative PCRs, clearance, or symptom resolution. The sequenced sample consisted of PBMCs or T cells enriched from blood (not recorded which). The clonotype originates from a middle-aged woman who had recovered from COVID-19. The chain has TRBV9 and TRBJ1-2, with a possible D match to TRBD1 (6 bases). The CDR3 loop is CASSGRQGFNGYTF. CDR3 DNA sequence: TGTGCCAGCAGCGGGCGGCAGGGGTTCAATGGCTACACCTTC.